The rows below give T cell receptor beta chains drawn from one sample of a study of T-cell reconstitution after alpha-beta-depleted transplantation in children. MiXCR, applied by TCRdb to the PCR reads, yields one record per CDR3 protein. Here the sample spans some 300,000 distinct CDR3 sequences, 9.5% to 13% being singletons. The source was PBMCs, collected before TCRalphabeta/CD19-depleted stem cell transplant. All receptors come from a boy under two years old with acute myeloid leukemia, due to receive a stem cell transplant. The CDR3 runs from the conserved cysteine through the conserved F or W. D genes are given only for firm matches. Some rows mark clone size as missing; the rest say once, few, many or name a class of expanded clone.

17	TRBV2	few	TRBJ2-7	.	CASSEAQVGEGTYEQYF	TGTGCCAGCAGTGAAGCTCAAGTGGGAGAGGGGACCTACGAGCAGTACTTC
15	TRBV5-1	many	TRBJ1-5	TRBD1	CASRPDRAPNQPQHF	TGCGCCAGCAGACCCGACAGGGCACCCAATCAGCCCCAGCATTTT
14	TRBV6-1	many	TRBJ2-3	.	CASSPFGFTDTQYF	TGTGCCAGCAGCCCCTTCGGGTTCACAGATACGCAGTATTTT
12	TRBV25-1	few	TRBJ2-7	.	CASSEAASEQYF	TGTGCCAGCAGTGAGGCCGCCTCGGAGCAGTACTTC
17	TRBV2	many	TRBJ2-7	.	CASSDSPPWGNRYEQYF	TGTGCCAGCAGTGACTCCCCTCCCTGGGGGAACCGCTACGAGCAGTACTTC
13	TRBV5-1	many	TRBJ2-7	.	CASSFSSTGEQYF	TGCGCCAGCAGCTTCTCTTCTACCGGCGAGCAGTACTTC
15	TRBV10-3	many	TRBJ1-4	.	CAISEPDQGREKLFF	TGTGCCATCAGTGAGCCCGACCAGGGCCGGGAAAAACTGTTTTTT
14	TRBV6-1	medium-sized	TRBJ2-7	.	CASSGTYPIYEQYF	TGTGCCAGCAGTGGGACGTACCCAATCTACGAGCAGTACTTC
14	TRBV5-1	many	TRBJ2-3	.	CASSPLLGTDTQYF	TGCGCCAGCAGCCCCTTACTAGGCACAGATACGCAGTATTTT
14	TRBV20-1	many	TRBJ2-3	TRBD1	CSDRGEWGTDTQYF	TGCAGTGACAGGGGGGAATGGGGCACAGATACGCAGTATTTT
14	TRBV7-9	.	TRBJ1-1	.	CASSLDILNTEAFF	TGTGCCAGCAGCTTAGACATTTTGAACACTGAAGCTTTCTTT
14	TRBV12-3/TRBV12-4	many	TRBJ2-3	.	CASSMTQRTDTQYF	TGTGCCAGCAGTATGACGCAACGCACAGATACGCAGTATTTT
14	TRBV7-8	many	TRBJ1-2	.	CASSLGTLDYGYTF	TGTGCCAGCAGCTTAGGGACCTTGGACTATGGCTACACCTTC
12	TRBV5-6	many	TRBJ2-5	TRBD1	CASTGQEETQYF	TGTGCCAGCACTGGACAGGAGGAGACCCAGTACTTC
14	TRBV20-1	.	TRBJ1-1	.	CSARVTGLNTEAFF	TGCAGTGCTAGAGTTACAGGCCTGAACACTGAAGCTTTCTTT
18	TRBV4-3	many	TRBJ2-5	.	CASSQDWGNSWYQETQYF	TGCGCCAGCAGCCAAGATTGGGGGAACAGTTGGTACCAAGAGACCCAGTACTTC
14	TRBV12-3/TRBV12-4	few	TRBJ1-5	.	CAGSFNLGNQPQHF	TGTGCCGGCAGTTTTAACCTGGGCAATCAGCCCCAGCATTTT
18	TRBV2	.	TRBJ1-6	.	CAFSLRSGGAHYNSPLHF	TGTGCCTTCAGTTTACGTTCGGGGGGGGCCCACTATAATTCACCCCTCCACTTT
13	TRBV27	many	TRBJ1-2	TRBD1	CASSLSGGHGYTF	TGTGCCAGCAGTTTGTCAGGGGGGCATGGCTACACCTTC
13	TRBV29-1	many	TRBJ2-5	TRBD2	CSAHRGGQETQYF	TGCAGCGCCCACCGCGGGGGTCAAGAGACCCAGTACTTC
14	TRBV10-3	.	TRBJ2-7	TRBD1	CAISGTGVGYEQYF	TGTGCCATCAGTGGGACAGGGGTTGGCTACGAGCAGTACTTC
11	TRBV7-2	many	TRBJ2-6	.	CASSAGSRAFF	TGTGCCAGCAGCGCAGGGTCCAGAGCCTTTTTC
12	TRBV5-6	few	TRBJ1-6	TRBD1	CASSWDSSPLHF	TGTGCCAGCAGCTGGGACAGTTCACCCCTCCACTTT
16	TRBV6-2/TRBV6-3	many	TRBJ2-7	.	CASSYGGRVRGYEQYF	TGTGCCAGCAGTTACGGTGGACGTGTAAGGGGCTACGAGCAGTACTTC
15	TRBV7-9	many	TRBJ1-4	TRBD1	CASSPLGQRGEKLFF	TGTGCCAGCAGCCCGCTGGGACAGCGCGGTGAAAAACTGTTTTTT
15	TRBV12-3/TRBV12-4	many	TRBJ2-6	.	CASTLGGGGANVLTF	TGTGCCAGCACCCTGGGTGGTGGTGGGGCCAACGTCCTGACTTTC